The 16 T cell receptor beta chains listed next were all sequenced from one sample in a study of Ad26.COV2.S vaccination and SARS-CoV-2 variants. As for treatment: approximately 18 received Ad26.COV2.S at low or high dose, single or two shots; 5 received placebo; per-sample allocation not given. Following the first vaccine or placebo injection, samples were taken on day 63. Profiling relied on immunoSEQ multiplex PCR, and the TCRdb table lists in-frame clones only, not all of them. Of hundreds of thousands of clones in the sample, roughly 86% were seen once. Source: peripheral blood, taken in a trial of Ad26.COV2.S vaccine versus placebo. The source of these receptors is a person between 18 and 65 years old who received the Ad26.COV2.S COVID-19 vaccine or a placebo.

This chain links TRBV19 with TRBJ1-2, with D perhaps matching TRBD1 (5 bases). Looked up from germline, CDR1 is LNHDA and CDR2 is SQIVND (reference sequence). V shed 3 bases and J shed 5 bases, with 13 bases lying between them. The CDR3 has 14 residues. This CDR3 is CASSIMGGPYGYTF. The CDR3 nucleotides are TGTGCCAGTAGTATTATGGGGGGACCTTATGGCTACACCTTC.

The CDR3, as DNA: TGTGCCAGTAGTATTCGAAGGGGAGAGAATGGTGCCACTGAAGCTTTCTTT. Residues: CASSIRRGENGATEAFF. The chain is built from TRBV19 and TRBJ1-1; D is possibly TRBD1 (5 bases). Trimming removed 3 bases from V and 4 bases from J, with 21 bases in between. The V gene's germline CDR1 is LNHDA and CDR2 SQIVND (reference sequence). CDR3 length: 17 amino acids.

This clone has just one count. The chain uses TRBV7-2 and TRBJ2-1, with unresolved D. V shed 3 bases and J shed 6 bases, with 6 bases lying between them. This CDR3 comprises 12 residues. Per germline, CDR1 SGHTA and CDR2 FQGNSA. The CDR3 loop is CASSLRVNEQFF. Here the CDR3 DNA reads TGTGCCAGCAGCTTGAGAGTCAATGAGCAGTTCTTC.

The chain carries TRBV25-1 and TRBJ2-1, with 8 bases matching TRBD1. The CDR3 loop spans 14 amino acids. Germline V gives CDR1 MGHDK, CDR2 SYGVNS. The V and J ends lost 8 bases and 1 base, in that order; junction bases with no gene match: 4. The DNA for the CDR3 is TGTGCCAGCGGAAGGACAGGGTCCTACAATGAGCAGTTCTTC. Translating it yields CASGRTGSYNEQFF.

The chain combines TRBV4-2 with TRBJ2-7; D may correspond to TRBD1 or TRBD2 (5 bases each). CDR1 and CDR2 (germline): LGHNA, YNFKEQ. V dropped 0 bases and J dropped 7 bases, with 16 bases sitting between them. The CDR3 covers 15 residues. The DNA for the CDR3 is TGTGCCAGCAGCCAAGAGATTCGGGACCCGGGGGAGCAGTACTTC. Protein product: CASSQEIRDPGEQYF.

V is TRBV12-3 or TRBV12-4 and J is TRBJ1-5; D possibly corresponds to TRBD1 (5 bases). This CDR3 is 12 amino acids long. Trimming pared 8 bases from V and 5 bases from J, leaving 10 bases between. The CDR3 spells CASRRGDQPQHF. CDR3 nucleotides: TGTGCCAGCCGGCGAGGGGATCAGCCCCAGCATTTT.

The chain uses TRBV5-1 and TRBJ2-7; 7 positions match TRBD1. Germline assignment: CDR1 SGHRS and CDR2 YFSETQ. This CDR3 has 14 residues. V gave up 4 bases and J gave up 3 bases; unmatched junction bases: 7. The CDR3 reads CASSVWTGNYEQYF. CDR3 DNA sequence: TGCGCCAGCAGCGTTTGGACAGGAAACTACGAGCAGTACTTC.

This chain connects TRBV19 to TRBJ2-4; no definite D call. The CDR3 loop spans 12 amino acids. Per the germline V gene, CDR1 is LNHDA and CDR2 is SQIVND (reference sequence). V dropped 8 bases and J dropped 7 bases, with 12 bases sitting between them. CDR3 nucleotide sequence: TGTGCCAGTTCCCCGCGCGAGAACATTCAGTACTTC. This gives the protein CASSPRENIQYF.

CDR3 sequence reads: CASSQDHDSGGTYEQYF. The CDR3, as DNA: TGTGCCAGCAGCCAAGATCACGATAGCGGGGGAACCTACGAGCAGTACTTC. V is TRBV4-2 and J is TRBJ2-7; TRBD2 matches 9 bases. Germline V gene data show CDR1 as LGHNA and CDR2 as YNFKEQ. With V trimmed by 0 bases and J by 2 bases, 8 bases remained unmatched. The CDR3 consists of 17 residues.

The rearrangement uses TRBV3-1 (or the pseudogene TRBV3-2) and TRBJ1-2, with D hard to call. The CDR3 runs 15 residues. Germline assignment: CDR1 LGHDT and CDR2 YNNKEL (reference sequence). V shed 1 base and J shed 8 bases, with 17 bases lying between them. In DNA form, the CDR3 reads TGTGCCAGCAGCCAAGCCTTAGGACGGACCCAGGGCTACACCTTC. Protein product: CASSQALGRTQGYTF.

The chain recombines TRBV9 with TRBJ1-3; 7 bases align to TRBD1. The CDR3 sequence is 15 residues long. V dropped 3 bases and J dropped 3; count of bases not matched to a gene: 6. Germline lookup yields CDR1 SGDLS and CDR2 YYNGEE. Written as DNA, the CDR3 is TGTGCCAGCAGCGCTTTTGACAGGGATGGAAACACCATATATTTT. This translates into CASSAFDRDGNTIYF.

The rearrangement links TRBV4-3 to TRBJ2-3; 10 bases match TRBD2. The CDR3 is 15 amino acids. V shed 3 bases and J 4 bases; nucleotides not matched to a gene: 4. The germline V gene encodes CDR1 LGHNA and CDR2 YSLEER. The CDR3 loop reads CASSQRSGGADTQYF. CDR3 bases: TGCGCCAGCAGCCAGAGGAGCGGGGGGGCAGATACGCAGTATTTT.

This chain uses TRBV27 with TRBJ1-5; D possibly corresponds to TRBD1 (5 bases). Trimming removed 3 bases from V and 4 bases from J, with 13 bases in between. The CDR3 is made up of 15 amino acids. Germline lookup yields CDR1 MNHEY and CDR2 SMNVEV (reference sequence). The CDR3 loop reads CASSLSGTTNQPQHF. The DNA for the CDR3 is TGTGCCAGCAGTTTGTCCGGGACTACAAATCAGCCCCAGCATTTT.

V is TRBV4-1 and J is TRBJ1-5; 7 bases are a match to TRBD1. Germline assignment: CDR1 MGHRA and CDR2 YSYEKL. The CDR3 covers 15 residues. J was trimmed by 1 base and V by 0 bases; bases with no gene match: 0. The CDR3 coding sequence is TGCGCCAGCAGCCAAGAGGGACAGAGCAATCAGCCCCAGCATTTT. This encodes CASSQEGQSNQPQHF.

This chain connects TRBV6-1 to TRBJ1-3, with unresolved D. Germline V CDR1 and CDR2: MNHNS, SASEGT. There are 15 residues in the CDR3. Trimming shortened V by 1 base and J by 0 bases, and 7 bases separated the two germline ends. CDR3 DNA sequence: TGTGCCAGCAGTGAAGACCTTCCCTCTGGAAACACCATATATTTT. As protein: CASSEDLPSGNTIYF.

The chain is built from TRBV6-2 or TRBV6-3 and TRBJ2-2; TRBD2 matches 8 bases. This CDR3 is 15 amino acids long. J was trimmed by 0 bases and V by 5 bases; bases with no gene match: 2. Germline CDR1 and CDR2: MNHEY and SVGEGT. The CDR3 DNA reads TGTGCCAGCAGTCGCGGGGGGACGAACACCGGGGAGCTGTTTTTT. Translated: CASSRGGTNTGELFF.